This TCR beta chain was documented in a study of Ad26.COV2.S vaccination and SARS-CoV-2 variants. Study as a whole: Ad26.COV2.S given intramuscularly, once or twice 56 days apart. Notes on the study in general: Considerable breadth of spike-specific CD8+ and CD4+ T cell responses has reportedly been documented following vaccination. Recipients of either vaccine or placebo displayed similar breadth of non-spike TCRs.

Germline values: CDR1 SGHRS, CDR2 YFSETQ. The junction had 6 bases not matched to a gene; V was cut back by 0 bases and J by 7 bases. The CDR3 spans 14 residues. Measured with immunoSEQ multiplex PCR; TCRdb has only the in-frame clones, and not every one. The table lists approximately 400,000 clones, roughly 80% of them singletons. A word on this clone: Its cognate antigen is unknown.

The treatment denotes: roughly 20 received Ad26.COV2.S at low or high dose, single or two shots; 5 received placebo; per-sample allocation not given. Vaccine and placebo recipients were sampled on day 63 after the first injection. Vaccination employed an Ad26 vector expressing the Wuhan-strain SARS-CoV-2 spike. The receptor's source is a person aged 18-60 years who received the Ad26.COV2.S COVID-19 vaccine or a placebo. V is TRBV5-1 and J is TRBJ1-1; 7 bases are a match to TRBD1. The sample in question was peripheral blood, obtained in a trial of Ad26.COV2.S vaccine versus placebo. The CDR3 loop is CASSLVGRGDEAFF. CDR3 DNA: TGCGCCAGCAGCTTGGTTGGCAGGGGGGATGAAGCTTTCTTT. The complete variable domain, with remaining parts taken from reference TRBV5-1 and TRBJ1-1, reads KAGVTQTPRYLIKTRGQQVTLSCSPISGHRSVSWYQQTPGQGLQFLFEYFSETQRNKGNFPGRFSGRQFSNSRSEMNVSTLELGDSALYLCASSLVGRGDEAFFGQGTRLTVV.